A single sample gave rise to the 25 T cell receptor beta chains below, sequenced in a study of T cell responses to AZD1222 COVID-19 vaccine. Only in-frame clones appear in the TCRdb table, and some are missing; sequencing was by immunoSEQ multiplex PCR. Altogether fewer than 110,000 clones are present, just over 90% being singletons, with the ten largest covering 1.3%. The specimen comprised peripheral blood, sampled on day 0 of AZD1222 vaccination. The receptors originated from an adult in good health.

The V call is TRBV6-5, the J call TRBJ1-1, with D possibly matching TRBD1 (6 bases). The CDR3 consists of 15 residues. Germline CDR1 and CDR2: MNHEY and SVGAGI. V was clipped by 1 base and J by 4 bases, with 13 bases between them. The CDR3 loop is CASSYYQGRGTEAFF. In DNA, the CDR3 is TGTGCCAGCAGTTACTATCAGGGGAGAGGCACTGAAGCTTTCTTT.

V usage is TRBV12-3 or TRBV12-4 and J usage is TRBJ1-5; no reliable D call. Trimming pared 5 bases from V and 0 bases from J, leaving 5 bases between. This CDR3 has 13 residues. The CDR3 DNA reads TGTGCCAGCAGTCTTTATAGCAATCAGCCCCAGCATTTT. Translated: CASSLYSNQPQHF.

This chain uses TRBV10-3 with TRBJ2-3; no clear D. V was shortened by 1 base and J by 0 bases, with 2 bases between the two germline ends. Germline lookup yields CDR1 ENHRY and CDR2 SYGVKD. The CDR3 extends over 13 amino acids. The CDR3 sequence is CAISEWSTDTQYF. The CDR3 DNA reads TGTGCCATCAGTGAGTGGAGCACAGATACGCAGTATTTT.

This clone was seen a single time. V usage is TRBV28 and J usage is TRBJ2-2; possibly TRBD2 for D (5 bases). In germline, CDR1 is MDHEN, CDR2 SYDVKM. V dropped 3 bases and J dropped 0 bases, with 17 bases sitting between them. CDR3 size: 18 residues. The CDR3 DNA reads TGTGCCAGCAGTTTTCTTTCCTCGGGATACGCGAACACCGGGGAGCTGTTTTTT. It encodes CASSFLSSGYANTGELFF.

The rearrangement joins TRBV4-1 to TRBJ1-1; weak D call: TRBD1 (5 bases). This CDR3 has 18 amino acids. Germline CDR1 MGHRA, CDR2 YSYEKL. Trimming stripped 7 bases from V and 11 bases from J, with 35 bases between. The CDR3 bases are TGCGCCAGCACCCGAAGCGGGGGGAGGATTAGACACTGCGATGAGGCTTTCTTT. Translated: CASTRSGGRIRHCDEAFF.

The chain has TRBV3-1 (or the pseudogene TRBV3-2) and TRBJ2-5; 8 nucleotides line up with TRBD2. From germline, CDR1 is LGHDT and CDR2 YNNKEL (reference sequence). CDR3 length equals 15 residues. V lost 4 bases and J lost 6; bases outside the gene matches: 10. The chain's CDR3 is CASSPGTSGIQTQYF. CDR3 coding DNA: TGTGCCAGCAGCCCGGGGACTAGTGGTATACAGACCCAGTACTTC.

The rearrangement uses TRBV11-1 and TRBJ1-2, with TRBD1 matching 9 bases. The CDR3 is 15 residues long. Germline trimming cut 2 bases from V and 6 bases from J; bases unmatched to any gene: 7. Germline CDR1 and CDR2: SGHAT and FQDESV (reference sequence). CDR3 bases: TGTGCCAGCAGCTTATCCGAAACAGGGGGCAATGGCTACACCTTC. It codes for CASSLSETGGNGYTF.

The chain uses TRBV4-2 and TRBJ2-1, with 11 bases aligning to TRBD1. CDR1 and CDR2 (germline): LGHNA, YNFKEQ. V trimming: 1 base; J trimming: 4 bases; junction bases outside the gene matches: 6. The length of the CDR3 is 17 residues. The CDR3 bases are TGTGCCAGCAGCCAAGGCCAGGGACAGGGGGGATACAATGAGCAGTTCTTC. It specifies CASSQGQGQGGYNEQFF.

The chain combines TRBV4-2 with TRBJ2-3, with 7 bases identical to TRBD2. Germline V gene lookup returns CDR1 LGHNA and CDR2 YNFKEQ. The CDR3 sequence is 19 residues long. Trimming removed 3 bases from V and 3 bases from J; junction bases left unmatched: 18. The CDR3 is CASSHPLRTGGRRTDTQYF. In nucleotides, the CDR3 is TGTGCCAGCAGCCATCCACTTAGAACAGGCGGGAGAAGGACAGATACGCAGTATTTT.

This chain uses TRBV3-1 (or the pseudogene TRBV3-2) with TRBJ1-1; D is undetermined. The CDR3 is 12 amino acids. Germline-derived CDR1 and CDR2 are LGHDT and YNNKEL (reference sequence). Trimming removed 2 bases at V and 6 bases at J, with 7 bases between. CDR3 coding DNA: TGTGCCAGCAGCCAACGGGCGGCTGAAGCTTTCTTT. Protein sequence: CASSQRAAEAFF.

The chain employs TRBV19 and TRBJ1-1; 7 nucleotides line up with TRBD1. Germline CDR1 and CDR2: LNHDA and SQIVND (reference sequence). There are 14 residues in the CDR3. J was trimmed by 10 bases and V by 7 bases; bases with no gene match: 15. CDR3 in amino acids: CASKRAQGPRGAFF. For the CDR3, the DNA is TGTGCCAGTAAAAGGGCACAGGGGCCACGGGGAGCTTTCTTT.

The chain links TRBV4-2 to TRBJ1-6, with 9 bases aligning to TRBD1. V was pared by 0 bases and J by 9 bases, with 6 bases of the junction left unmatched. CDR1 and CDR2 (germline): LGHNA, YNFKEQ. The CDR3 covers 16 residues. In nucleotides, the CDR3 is TGTGCCAGCAGCCAAGATGGGACAGGGAGGAGTTCACCCCTCCACTTT. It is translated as CASSQDGTGRSSPLHF.

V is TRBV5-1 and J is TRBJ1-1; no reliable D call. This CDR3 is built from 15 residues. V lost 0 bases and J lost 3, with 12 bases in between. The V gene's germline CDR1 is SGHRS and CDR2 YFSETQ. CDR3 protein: CASSLVLGGDTEAFF. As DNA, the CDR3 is TGCGCCAGCAGCTTGGTGCTAGGTGGTGACACTGAAGCTTTCTTT.

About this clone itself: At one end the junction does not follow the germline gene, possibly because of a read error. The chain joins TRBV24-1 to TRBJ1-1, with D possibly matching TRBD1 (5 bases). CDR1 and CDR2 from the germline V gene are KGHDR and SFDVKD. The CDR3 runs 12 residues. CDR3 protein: CATSDSQGEAFF. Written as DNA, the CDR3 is TGTGCCACCAGTGACTCGCAGGGTGAAGCTTTTTTT.

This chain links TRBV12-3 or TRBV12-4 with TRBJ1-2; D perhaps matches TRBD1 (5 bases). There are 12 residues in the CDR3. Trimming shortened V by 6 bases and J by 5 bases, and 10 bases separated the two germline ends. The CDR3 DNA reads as TGTGCCAGCAGGGCCGGGACGTATGGCTACACCTTC. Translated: CASRAGTYGYTF.

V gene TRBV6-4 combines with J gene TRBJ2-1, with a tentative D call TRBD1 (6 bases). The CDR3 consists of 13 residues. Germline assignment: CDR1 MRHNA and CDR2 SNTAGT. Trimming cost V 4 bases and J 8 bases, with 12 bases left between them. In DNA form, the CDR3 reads TGTGCCAGCAGTGGCCAGGGGATGGATGAGCAGTTCTTC. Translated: CASSGQGMDEQFF.

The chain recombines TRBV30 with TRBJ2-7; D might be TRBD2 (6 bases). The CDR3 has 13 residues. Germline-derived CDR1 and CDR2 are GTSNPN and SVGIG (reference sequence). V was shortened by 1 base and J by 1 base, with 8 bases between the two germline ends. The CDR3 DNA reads TGTGCCTGGAGTGCCGGGGGTTCCTACGAGCAGTACTTC. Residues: CAWSAGGSYEQYF.

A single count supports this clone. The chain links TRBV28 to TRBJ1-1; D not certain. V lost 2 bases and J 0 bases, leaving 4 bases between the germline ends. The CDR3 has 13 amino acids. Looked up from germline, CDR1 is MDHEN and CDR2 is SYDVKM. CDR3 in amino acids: CASSLQLNTEAFF. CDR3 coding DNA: TGTGCCAGCAGTTTACAACTGAACACTGAAGCTTTCTTT.

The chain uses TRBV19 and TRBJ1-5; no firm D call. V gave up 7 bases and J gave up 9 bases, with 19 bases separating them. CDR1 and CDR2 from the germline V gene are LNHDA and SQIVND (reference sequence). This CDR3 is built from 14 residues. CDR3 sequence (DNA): TGTGCCAGTACCCTGAAATTGGAGGTGGGGCCCCAGCATTTT. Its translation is CASTLKLEVGPQHF.

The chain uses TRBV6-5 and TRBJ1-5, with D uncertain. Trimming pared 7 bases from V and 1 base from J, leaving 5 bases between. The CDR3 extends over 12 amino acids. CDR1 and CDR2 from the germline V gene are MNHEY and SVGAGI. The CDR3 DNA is TGTGCCAGCATGGGGAGCAATCAGCCCCAGCATTTT. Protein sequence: CASMGSNQPQHF.

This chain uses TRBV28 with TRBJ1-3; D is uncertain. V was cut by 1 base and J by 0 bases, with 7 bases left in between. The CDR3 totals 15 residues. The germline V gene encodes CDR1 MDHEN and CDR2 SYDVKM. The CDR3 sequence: CASSLLRSSGNTIYF. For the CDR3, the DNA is TGTGCCAGCAGTTTATTGAGGTCCTCTGGAAACACCATATATTTT. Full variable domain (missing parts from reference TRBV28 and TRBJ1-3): DVKVTQSSRYLVKRTGEKVFLECVQDMDHENMFWYRQDPGLGLRLIYFSYDVKMKEKGDIPEGYSVSREKKERFSLILESASTNQTSMYLCASSLLRSSGNTIYFGEGSWLTVV.

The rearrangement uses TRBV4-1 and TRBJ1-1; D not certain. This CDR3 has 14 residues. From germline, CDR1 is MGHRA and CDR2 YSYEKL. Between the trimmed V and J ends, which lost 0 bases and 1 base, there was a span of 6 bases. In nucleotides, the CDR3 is TGCGCCAGCAGCCAAGATGGGCGGAACACTGAAGCTTTCTTT. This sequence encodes CASSQDGRNTEAFF.

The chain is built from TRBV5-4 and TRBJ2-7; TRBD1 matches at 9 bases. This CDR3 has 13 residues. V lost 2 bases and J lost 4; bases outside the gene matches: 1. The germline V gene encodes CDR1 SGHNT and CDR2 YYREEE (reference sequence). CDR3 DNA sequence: TGTGCCAGCAGCTTACAGGGGGCGTACGAGCAGTACTTC. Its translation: CASSLQGAYEQYF.

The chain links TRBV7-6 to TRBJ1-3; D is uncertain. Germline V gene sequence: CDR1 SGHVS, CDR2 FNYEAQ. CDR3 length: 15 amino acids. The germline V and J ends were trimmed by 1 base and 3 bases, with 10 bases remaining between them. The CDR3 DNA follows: TGTGCCAGCAGCTTAGACATTGGTTTTGGAAACACCATATATTTT. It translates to CASSLDIGFGNTIYF.

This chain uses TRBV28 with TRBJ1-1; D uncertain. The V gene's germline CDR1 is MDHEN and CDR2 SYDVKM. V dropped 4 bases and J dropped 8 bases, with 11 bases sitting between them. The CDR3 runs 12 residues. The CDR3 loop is CASSSRVREAFF. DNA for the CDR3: TGTGCCAGCAGTTCGAGAGTTAGGGAAGCTTTCTTT. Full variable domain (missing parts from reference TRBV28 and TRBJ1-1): DVKVTQSSRYLVKRTGEKVFLECVQDMDHENMFWYRQDPGLGLRLIYFSYDVKMKEKGDIPEGYSVSREKKERFSLILESASTNQTSMYLCASSSRVREAFFGQGTRLTVV.